The rows below give T cell receptor beta chains drawn from one sample of a study of T cells after yellow fever vaccination. TCRdb reprocessed the 5' RACE reads via MiXCR and lists one record per CDR3 protein. Found here are some 240,000 distinct CDR3 sequences, over 4.5% of them singletons; the top ten hold less than 3.5%. Sequencing used CD4+ T cells sorted from PBMCs, obtained on the day of the yellow fever booster vaccination. These TCRs come from a man aged 18 to 29 who received the YFV17D yellow fever vaccine. CDR3s include the opening cysteine and the closing phenylalanine or tryptophan. Each record gives: V gene, clone size, J gene, CDR3 protein. A clone size is listed for some rows: how often the clone was seen (once, few, many), or a class if it is expanded.

V: TRBV4-2; size: .; J: TRBJ2-1; CDR3: CASSPSRGKAGGPQCFF
V: TRBV20-1; size: many; J: TRBJ1-1; CDR3: CSARTGGLNTEAFF
V: TRBV5-1; size: .; J: TRBJ2-3; CDR3: CASSSRTGGPLSEGTQYF
V: TRBV6-1; size: .; J: TRBJ2-3; CDR3: CASSTPGPPGADTHYF
V: TRBV29-1; size: many; J: TRBJ2-1; CDR3: CSVESGATYNEQFF
V: TRBV18; size: few; J: TRBJ1-1; CDR3: CASSPKRTGDGGEAFF
V: TRBV12-3/TRBV12-4; size: few; J: TRBJ2-7; CDR3: CASSSPGQGVYEQYF
V: TRBV24-1; size: few; J: TRBJ2-3; CDR3: CATSDPLEYTQYF
V: TRBV4-2; size: .; J: TRBJ2-7; CDR3: CASSQDLGTSGGYSYEQYF
V: TRBV7-9; size: .; J: TRBJ1-3; CDR3: CASSADGKRGNTIYF
V: TRBV19; size: few; J: TRBJ1-4; CDR3: CASSKGGLLEKLFF
V: TRBV29-1; size: many; J: TRBJ2-5; CDR3: CSVPKGGLETQYF
V: TRBV18; size: .; J: TRBJ1-5; CDR3: CASSPLPPQGNNQPQHF
V: TRBV21-1; size: .; J: TRBJ1-6; CDR3: CASSWRQDDNSPLHF
V: TRBV5-1; size: .; J: TRBJ2-5; CDR3: CASSSGVTGQETQYF
V: TRBV6-1; size: many; J: TRBJ2-3; CDR3: CASLTPGTGVGNTQYF
V: TRBV18; size: .; J: TRBJ2-7; CDR3: CASSPWDRSYEQYF
V: TRBV9; size: .; J: TRBJ2-3; CDR3: CASSAGGTSTDTQYF
V: TRBV12-3/TRBV12-4; size: .; J: TRBJ1-2; CDR3: CASSSRRENYGYTF
V: TRBV3-1; size: few; J: TRBJ1-4; CDR3: CASRGSGQEKLFF
V: TRBV11-2; size: .; J: TRBJ2-5; CDR3: CASSLDRALMWTQETQYF
V: TRBV10-3; size: .; J: TRBJ2-6; CDR3: CAISERADNPGANVLTF
V: TRBV29-1; size: many; J: TRBJ1-5; CDR3: CSVEAGTNQPQHF
V: TRBV5-1; size: many; J: TRBJ1-1; CDR3: CASSLVGGGVMNTEAFF